The 5 T cell receptor beta chains below come from one sample, sequenced in a study of cytomegalovirus exposure and HLA in healthy donors. A multiplex PCR was run with 60 Vbeta primers and 13 Jbeta primers. Using immunoSEQ multiplex PCR, the repertoire was profiled, and TCRdb retains in-frame clones only, with some absent. This sample's clone table lists 200,000 to 250,000 clones. Source material: PBMCs. These receptors came from a girl aged 2-10 years in good health and CMV-seropositive.

The chain employs TRBV5-1 and TRBJ2-7, with 7 bases matching TRBD2. J gave up 1 base and V 0 bases, and 7 bases lay outside the gene matches. The CDR3 length is 16 residues. The germline V gene has CDR1 SGHRS and CDR2 YFSETQ. CDR3 nucleotide sequence: TGCGCCAGCAGCTTGGCGGCTAGCGGATATTCCTACGAGCAGTACTTC. This codes for CASSLAASGYSYEQYF.

The gene calls are TRBV28 and TRBJ1-2; 8 nucleotides line up with TRBD1. The CDR3 covers 14 residues. Germline loops: CDR1 MDHEN, CDR2 SYDVKM. Trimming took 7 bases from V and 7 from J; bases not matched to a gene: 11. Here the CDR3 reads CASTLRQGFSGYTF. In DNA, the CDR3 is TGTGCCAGCACCTTAAGACAGGGGTTTAGTGGCTACACCTTC.

The V and J genes are TRBV4-1 and TRBJ2-5; 14 nucleotides align to TRBD2. Matching the DNA end better, TRBJ2-7 makes the J call doubtful. CDR1 and CDR2 from the germline V gene are MGHRA and YSYEKL. This CDR3 contains 15 residues. CDR3 region: CASSQGLAGVYEQYF. CDR3 in DNA: TGCGCCAGCAGCCAGGGACTAGCGGGAGTCTACGAGCAGTACTTC.

The V gene is TRBV18, the J gene TRBJ1-1; 12 bases match TRBD1. There are 18 residues in the CDR3. The germline gives CDR1 KGHSH, CDR2 LQKENI. V lost 3 bases, J lost 7 bases, and 15 bases stayed unmatched. The CDR3 DNA is TGTGCCAGCTCACCCCCAAACCGGGACAGGGGGCGCGCTGATGAAGCTTTCTTT. It yields the protein CASSPPNRDRGRADEAFF.

The chain has TRBV27 and TRBJ1-5; the D gene is possibly TRBD1 (6 bases). Trimming removed 5 bases at V and 0 bases at J, with 14 bases between. Looked up from germline, CDR1 is MNHEY and CDR2 is SMNVEV (reference sequence). The CDR3 runs 16 residues. CDR3 in amino acids: CASSPEQGSSNQPQHF. Written as DNA, the CDR3 is TGTGCCAGCAGTCCTGAACAGGGTTCTAGCAATCAGCCCCAGCATTTT.